The 28 T cell receptor beta chains reported below all come from one sample, sequenced in a study of shared clonotypes between healthy human individuals. Produced via immunoSEQ multiplex PCR; TCRdb's table is partial and in-frame only. Among approximately 1.9 million clones listed, around 93% were seen once. CD45RO-negative, CCR7-positively selected cells formed the naive CD8 fraction, excluding terminally differentiated effector memory CD45RA+ cells. Material for sequencing was naive CD8+ T cells from PBMCs. The receptors shown here come from a man aged 18 to 30 in good health. Some clones in this sample may be carry-over from other donors' samples.

The chain combines TRBV13 with TRBJ2-7, with unresolved D. V lost 7 bases and J lost 3, with 19 bases in between. The CDR3 is made up of 15 amino acids. Germline V gene data show CDR1 as PRHDT and CDR2 as FYEKMQ (reference sequence). The CDR3: CASTRRVELFYEQYF. The CDR3 DNA reads as TGTGCCAGCACCCGTAGGGTCGAGCTATTCTACGAGCAGTACTTC.

The chain uses TRBV19 and TRBJ1-3; unclear D gene. CDR3 size: 15 residues. V lost 5 bases, J lost 0 bases, and 11 bases lay in between. Germline V gives CDR1 LNHDA, CDR2 SQIVND (reference sequence). In nucleotides, the CDR3 is TGTGCCAGTAGTGAGGACTGGTACTCTGGAAACACCATATATTTT. Translation gives CASSEDWYSGNTIYF.

The chain carries TRBV6-5 and TRBJ2-2; TRBD2 agrees at 9 bases. Germline values: CDR1 MNHEY, CDR2 SVGAGI. The length of the CDR3 is 15 residues. The ends lost 7 bases at V and 4 bases at J; junction bases unmatched: 7. DNA for the CDR3: TGTGCCAGCAACCCGACTAGCGGTACCACCGGGGAGCTGTTTTTT. Translation: CASNPTSGTTGELFF.

CDR3 sequence: CSVEELLSVGAFF. As DNA, the CDR3 is TGCAGCGTTGAAGAATTGCTCTCGGTCGGAGCTTTCTTT. The chain links TRBV29-1 to TRBJ1-1, with D unclear. The CDR3 loop spans 13 amino acids. Germline V gives CDR1 SQVTM, CDR2 ANQGSEA. V dropped 0 bases and J dropped 10 bases, with 15 bases sitting between them.

The chain couples TRBV4-1 to TRBJ2-1; D perhaps matches TRBD1 (6 bases). The CDR3 extends over 12 amino acids. The V gene lost 2 bases and the J gene lost 9 bases, with 8 bases spanning the gap. Germline V gene sequence: CDR1 MGHRA, CDR2 YSYEKL. The CDR3 is CASSQTQGEQFF. CDR3 in DNA: TGCGCCAGCAGCCAAACACAGGGTGAGCAGTTCTTC.

The chain links TRBV9 to TRBJ2-7; 9 bases align to TRBD1. Germline values: CDR1 SGDLS, CDR2 YYNGEE. The J segment lost 5 bases and the V segment lost 3 bases, leaving 12 bases of the junction unmatched. This CDR3 region has 16 residues. CDR3 amino acids: CASSARSGTGMHEQYF. The CDR3 DNA reads as TGTGCCAGCAGCGCCCGATCCGGGACAGGGATGCACGAGCAGTACTTC.

The chain recombines TRBV9 with TRBJ2-7, with D possibly TRBD1 on 5 matching bases. V lost 1 base to trimming and J lost 2 bases, with 10 bases between them. This CDR3 contains 14 residues. Germline V gene data show CDR1 as SGDLS and CDR2 as YYNGEE. This chain's CDR3 is CASSVFARAYEQYF. CDR3 coding DNA: TGTGCCAGCAGCGTATTTGCCAGGGCCTACGAGCAGTACTTC.

This chain joins TRBV9 and TRBJ1-2; tentative D call: TRBD1 (6 bases). Germline V gene lookup returns CDR1 SGDLS and CDR2 YYNGEE. The V end was cut by 2 bases, the J end by 6 bases, with 8 bases between. The CDR3 is 12 residues long. The chain's CDR3 is CASSVNRDGYTF. The CDR3 nucleotides read TGTGCCAGCAGCGTTAACAGGGATGGCTACACCTTC.

This rearrangement joins TRBV13 to TRBJ2-1; D is tentatively TRBD1 or TRBD2 (5 bases each). Germline CDR1 is PRHDT and CDR2 is FYEKMQ (reference sequence). The length of the CDR3 is 18 residues. V lost 0 bases and J 0 bases, leaving 15 bases between the germline ends. CDR3 sequence: CASSLGLAPRGSYNEQFF. Written as DNA, the CDR3 is TGTGCCAGCAGCTTAGGTCTAGCCCCTAGGGGCTCCTACAATGAGCAGTTCTTC.

The CDR3 coding sequence is TGTGCCAGCAGCTTTTTCTCCGGGGATGGCTACACCTTC. It codes for CASSFFSGDGYTF. V usage is TRBV7-9 and J usage is TRBJ1-2; D is unclear. V dropped 3 bases and J dropped 6 bases, with 11 bases sitting between them. CDR1 is SEHNR and CDR2 is FQNEAQ in the germline V gene (reference sequence). This CDR3 is built from 13 residues.

The chain couples TRBV18 to TRBJ1-3; the D gene is possibly TRBD1 (6 bases). V dropped 2 bases and J dropped 2 bases, with 10 bases sitting between them. CDR3 size: 15 residues. Looked up from germline, CDR1 is KGHSH and CDR2 is LQKENI. The CDR3: CASSPSTGPGNTIYF. The CDR3 nucleotides are TGTGCCAGCTCACCAAGCACAGGGCCTGGAAACACCATATATTTT.

This clone was picked up one time. The chain uses TRBV6-1 and TRBJ1-1; 9 nucleotides match TRBD1. The CDR3 sequence is 15 residues long. J was trimmed by 1 base and V by 3 bases; bases with no gene match: 3. The germline V gene has CDR1 MNHNS and CDR2 SASEGT. The CDR3: CASSDGTGTNTEAFF. The CDR3 DNA sequence: TGTGCCAGCAGTGATGGGACAGGGACGAACACTGAAGCTTTCTTT.

This clone was seen just once. The sample holds other DNA sequences that translate to the same CDR3. The V call is TRBV27, the J call TRBJ2-7; tentative D call: TRBD1 (6 bases). V dropped 5 bases and J dropped 3 bases, with 11 bases sitting between them. This CDR3 comprises 13 residues. The germline CDR1 and CDR2 sequences are MNHEY and SMNVEV (reference sequence). In DNA form, the CDR3 reads TGTGCCAGCAGTCAAGGGGGTATCTACGAGCAGTACTTC. This gives the protein CASSQGGIYEQYF.

Comment on this clone: Other nucleotide sequences in the sample specify the same CDR3. The chain carries TRBV9 and TRBJ2-7; D perhaps matches TRBD2 (6 bases). The ends were cut back, 0 bases at V and 2 bases at J, with 9 bases in the middle. The CDR3 runs to 14 residues. CDR1 and CDR2 (germline): SGDLS, YYNGEE. CDR3 nucleotides: TGTGCCAGCAGCGTAGGGGCGGGACCCTACGAGCAGTACTTC. It is translated as CASSVGAGPYEQYF.

V usage is TRBV4-2 and J usage is TRBJ2-1, with a possible D match to TRBD2 (6 bases). V lost 4 bases, J lost 0 bases, and 10 bases lay in between. Germline V CDR1 and CDR2: LGHNA, YNFKEQ. The CDR3 runs 15 residues. The CDR3 DNA reads as TGTGCCAGCAGCCCAATAGCGGACTCCTACAATGAGCAGTTCTTC. Residues: CASSPIADSYNEQFF.

The chain employs TRBV6-6 and TRBJ1-4; 8 bases line up with TRBD1. The CDR3 sequence is 15 residues long. J gave up 4 bases and V 6 bases, and 7 bases lay outside the gene matches. Germline V gene sequence: CDR1 MNHNY, CDR2 SVGAGI (reference sequence). The CDR3, as DNA: TGTGCCAGCAGACAGGACAGGGAGGTTAATGAAAAACTGTTTTTT. This sequence encodes CASRQDREVNEKLFF.

V gene TRBV27 combines with J gene TRBJ1-1; 7 nucleotides agree with TRBD1. This CDR3 has 14 amino acids. Germline V gene lookup returns CDR1 MNHEY and CDR2 SMNVEV (reference sequence). Trimming removed 7 bases from V and 3 bases from J; junction bases left unmatched: 8. CDR3 coding DNA: TGTGCCAGCACCCTGACAGGGACTTACACTGAAGCTTTCTTT. Encoded protein: CASTLTGTYTEAFF.

J is TRBJ1-1 and V is TRBV19; no clear D gene. There are 12 residues in the CDR3. Germline CDR1 reads LNHDA; CDR2 reads SQIVND (reference sequence). V gave up 6 bases and J gave up 1 base, with 6 bases separating them. CDR3 region: CASSRGNTEAFF. CDR3 bases: TGTGCCAGTAGCCGGGGGAACACTGAAGCTTTCTTT.

This chain joins TRBV28 and TRBJ1-5; tentative D call: TRBD1 (6 bases). This CDR3 is built from 16 residues. Trimming cost V 6 bases and J 3 bases, with 18 bases left between them. Germline loops: CDR1 MDHEN, CDR2 SYDVKM. In DNA form, the CDR3 reads TGTGCCAGCAGCTGGGAGGCAGGGGCCTACAATCAGCCCCAGCATTTT. This translates into CASSWEAGAYNQPQHF.

This rearrangement joins TRBV5-1 to TRBJ2-7; a possible D gene is TRBD1 (6 bases). V was cut by 4 bases and J by 0 bases, with 14 bases left in between. CDR3 size: 15 residues. CDR1 is SGHRS, CDR2 YFSETQ, per germline. CDR3 nucleotides: TGCGCCAGCAGCCCTGGGCAGGGGATCTCCTACGAGCAGTACTTC. This gives the protein CASSPGQGISYEQYF. The entire variable domain, with the rest obtained from reference TRBV5-1 and TRBJ2-7, is as follows: KAGVTQTPRYLIKTRGQQVTLSCSPISGHRSVSWYQQTPGQGLQFLFEYFSETQRNKGNFPGRFSGRQFSNSRSEMNVSTLELGDSALYLCASSPGQGISYEQYFGPGTRLTVT.

On this clone: At the DNA level, this CDR3 is encoded by other sequences in the same sample as well. Here the CDR3 reads CASSVGQGGTEAFF. The CDR3 DNA sequence: TGTGCCAGCAGCGTAGGTCAGGGTGGAACTGAAGCTTTCTTT. The chain combines TRBV9 with TRBJ1-1, with D possibly matching TRBD1 (5 bases). The CDR3 runs to 14 residues. Deletions cut 0 bases from V and 5 bases from J, with 11 bases between. Germline V CDR1 and CDR2: SGDLS, YYNGEE.

This clone was recorded only once. This sequence joins TRBV28 and TRBJ1-1, with a tentative D call TRBD1 (5 bases). Germline CDR1 reads MDHEN; CDR2 reads SYDVKM. CDR3 size: 16 residues. Trimming removed 4 bases at V and 1 base at J, with 16 bases between. CDR3 in DNA: TGTGCCAGCAGTTCTCCCACGGACACTGAGAACACTGAAGCTTTCTTT. This sequence encodes CASSSPTDTENTEAFF. The whole variable domain, remainder taken from reference TRBV28 and TRBJ1-1, is DVKVTQSSRYLVKRTGEKVFLECVQDMDHENMFWYRQDPGLGLRLIYFSYDVKMKEKGDIPEGYSVSREKKERFSLILESASTNQTSMYLCASSSPTDTENTEAFFGQGTRLTVV.

The chain has TRBV13 and TRBJ2-1, with D hard to call. Trimming took 2 bases from V and 8 from J, leaving 7 bases between them. Germline V gene data show CDR1 as PRHDT and CDR2 as FYEKMQ (reference sequence). The length of the CDR3 is 12 residues. CDR3 in DNA: TGTGCCAGCAGCTTATCACCGGATGAGCAGTTCTTC. It specifies CASSLSPDEQFF.

The chain links TRBV4-1 to TRBJ2-1; 12 bases match TRBD2. The V gene's germline CDR1 is MGHRA and CDR2 YSYEKL. The CDR3 has 15 amino acids. Trimming took 4 bases from V and 7 from J; bases not matched to a gene: 5. The DNA of the CDR3 is TGCGCCAGCAGCCTCAGAGGACTAGCGGGAAATGAGCAGTTCTTC. Translated, it gives CASSLRGLAGNEQFF.

The rearrangement joins TRBV7-8 to TRBJ1-3; D is undetermined. Germline V CDR1 and CDR2: SGHVS, FQNEAQ. The CDR3 loop spans 14 amino acids. Between the trimmed V and J ends, which lost 1 base and 4 bases, there was a span of 8 bases. The CDR3 loop reads CASSLERGGNTIYF. The CDR3 nucleotides read TGTGCCAGCAGCTTAGAACGGGGAGGAAACACCATATATTTT.

The genes are TRBV5-4 and TRBJ2-7; 10 bases fit TRBD1. V lost 0 bases and J lost 6; bases outside the gene matches: 9. The CDR3 has 16 residues. Germline V gives CDR1 SGHNT, CDR2 YYREEE (reference sequence). CDR3 DNA sequence: TGTGCCAGCAGCTTGGCCGTTACGACAGGGGGCGGCGAGCAGTACTTC. Protein sequence: CASSLAVTTGGGEQYF.

The genes are TRBV27 and TRBJ2-7, with a weak D call TRBD2 (6 bases). Germline CDR1 and CDR2: MNHEY and SMNVEV (reference sequence). Trimming pared 2 bases from V and 0 bases from J, leaving 11 bases between. The CDR3 contains 15 residues. CDR3 sequence reads: CASSLEGGFSYEQYF. The CDR3 DNA is TGTGCCAGCAGTTTAGAGGGAGGTTTCTCCTACGAGCAGTACTTC.

This clone is a singleton in its sample. The gene calls are TRBV10-3 and TRBJ2-7, with unresolved D. Germline values: CDR1 ENHRY, CDR2 SYGVKD. The ends were cut back, 2 bases at V and 6 bases at J, with 8 bases in the middle. CDR3 length: 12 amino acids. The DNA of the CDR3 is TGTGCCATCAGTGAGAGATCTGGCGAGCAGTACTTC. This translates into CAISERSGEQYF.